Listed below are T cell receptor beta chains from one sample, sequenced in a study of blood T cells in healthy people across ages. TCRdb used MiXCR to reprocess the 5' RACE reads, holding one entry per CDR3 protein. The repertoire holds 710,000 or so distinct CDR3 sequences, with about 30% as singletons. The specimen was blood. The source is a woman of 80 years or more in good health. CDR3s include the opening cysteine and the closing phenylalanine or tryptophan. D genes are given only for firm matches. Clone size is not always given. Where it is, it says once, few, many or a class for expanded clones.

.,TRBJ2-6,TRBV2,many,17,TGTGCCAGCCAAGGGGGGGGTCTCAACTCTGGGGCCAACGTCCTGACTTTC,CASQGGGLNSGANVLTF
TRBD1,TRBJ2-7,TRBV4-1,.,16,TGCGCCAGCAGCCACTACGGGACAGGGGGCTCCTACGAGCAGTACTTC,CASSHYGTGGSYEQYF
.,TRBJ1-2,TRBV6-4,.,14,TGTGCCAGCAGCCCGGGACACAATAACTATGGCTACACTTTC,CASSPGHNNYGYTF
.,TRBJ2-3,TRBV7-8,many,15,TGTGCCAGCAGCACTCTAGCCGGTTCCACAGATACGCAGTATTTT,CASSTLAGSTDTQYF
.,TRBJ1-1,TRBV5-8,.,16,TGTGCCAGCAACAACGCCCTAGGGGGGTTTGGCACTGAAGCTTTCTTT,CASNNALGGFGTEAFF
.,TRBJ1-2,TRBV28,many,13,TGTGCCAGCAGGGTTCCCTCTAACTATGGCTACACCTTC,CASRVPSNYGYTF
TRBD1,TRBJ2-2,TRBV9,few,15,TGTGCCAGCAGCTCCCGACAGGGTTGGACCGGGGAGCTGTTTTTT,CASSSRQGWTGELFF
TRBD1,TRBJ2-7,TRBV12-3/TRBV12-4,many,16,TGTGCCAGCAGTCCGACCCGGAGGGACAGGGGGCGCGAGCAGTACTTC,CASSPTRRDRGREQYF
.,TRBJ1-4,TRBV6-5,few,13,TGTGCCAGCTCTGGGGGGCGGCGGGAAAAACTGTTTTTT,CASSGGRREKLFF
TRBD2,TRBJ2-3,TRBV20-1,.,15,TGCAGTGCTAGTACACTAGCGGGGGGCACAGATACGCAGTATTTT,CSASTLAGGTDTQYF
TRBD1,TRBJ2-5,TRBV30,many,13,TGTGCCTGGAGTATCTCAGGGGGCAAGACCCAGTACTTC,CAWSISGGKTQYF
.,TRBJ2-2,TRBV5-6,.,15,TGTGCCAGCAGCCCTGGGGACTTCAACACCGGGGAGCTGTTTTTT,CASSPGDFNTGELFF
.,TRBJ1-5,TRBV6-1,many,14,TGTGCCAGCAGTGGGGCAGGCGGCAATCAGCCCCAGCATTTT,CASSGAGGNQPQHF
.,TRBJ2-7,TRBV20-1,.,14,TGCAGTGCTAGAGATAGGCGGATCAGCTACGAGCAGTACTTC,CSARDRRISYEQYF
.,TRBJ2-5,TRBV4-3,many,16,TGCGCCAGCAGCCTCACTCATCGCGGTAACCAAGAGACCCAGTACTTC,CASSLTHRGNQETQYF
TRBD2,TRBJ2-7,TRBV24-1,.,13,TGTGCCACCAGGCGGGGGACCGACAATGAGCAGTACTTC,CATRRGTDNEQYF
TRBD2,TRBJ2-5,TRBV2,few,15,TGTGACAGCAGTCCCCCCCGGGGGGGCGGAGAGACCCAGTACTTC,CDSSPPRGGGETQYF
.,TRBJ1-5,TRBV5-1,many,15,TGCGCCAGCAGCCCGGAATGGGGAAGCAATCAGCCCCAGCATTTT,CASSPEWGSNQPQHF
TRBD1,TRBJ1-6,TRBV20-1,many,17,TGCAGTGCTAGAGATGAGCGGACAGGGAGACGGAATTCACCCCTCCACTTT,CSARDERTGRRNSPLHF
.,TRBJ2-3,TRBV9,many,16,TGTGCCAGCAGCCTGGACTCGGGACTGATCTCAGATACGCAGTATTTT,CASSLDSGLISDTQYF
.,TRBJ1-2,TRBV19,.,15,TGTGCCAGTAGGCTGGAAGGATCACGCTCTGGTGGCTACACCTTC,CASRLEGSRSGGYTF
.,TRBJ1-2,TRBV14,.,14,TGTGCCAGCAGCCAAGATAGCATTGTATATGGCTACACCTTC,CASSQDSIVYGYTF